These 14 T cell receptor beta chains came from one sample sequenced in a study of a mutant IDH1 vaccine in newly diagnosed glioma. The table came from immunoSEQ multiplex PCR; TCRdb's copy has only in-frame clones and leaves some out. The table shows fewer than 70,000 clones, with 85% to 90% occurring only once. Time point described: week 35, safety follow-up. Vaccine doses each comprised 300 ug of mutant IDH1 20-mer peptide, with topical imiquimod. These receptors are not linked to any known antigen. The sample in question was PBMCs, obtained from a glioma patient whose treatment included an IDH1 peptide vaccine. The receptors come from a man aged 25-45 years with glioma.

The J gene is TRBJ2-1, the V gene TRBV27, with 7 bases fitting TRBD2. V was clipped by 7 bases and J by 9 bases; unmatched bases: 12. The CDR3 is 14 amino acids. CDR1 and CDR2 from the germline V gene are MNHEY and SMNVEV (reference sequence). The CDR3 reads CASKPGRGRAEQFF. Written as DNA, the CDR3 is TGTGCCAGCAAGCCAGGGAGGGGTAGGGCTGAGCAGTTCTTC.

The chain couples TRBV6-6 to TRBJ1-1; no clear D. CDR3 length equals 14 residues. The germline V gene has CDR1 MNHNY and CDR2 SVGAGI (reference sequence). V was pared by 4 bases and J by 3 bases, with 12 bases between. The CDR3 coding sequence is TGTGCCAGCAGTTTACGGTGGGATGACACTGAAGCTTTCTTT. Translated: CASSLRWDDTEAFF.

J is TRBJ1-2 and V is TRBV16; D gene unclear. Germline V CDR1 and CDR2: KGHSY, FQNENV. The CDR3 loop spans 13 amino acids. The V end lost 4 bases, the J end lost 7 bases, and 13 bases lay between the germline ends. In DNA, the CDR3 is TGTGCCAGCAGCCCAGAGCTTGCTAGTGGCTACACCTTC. Protein sequence: CASSPELASGYTF.

The chain links TRBV4-2 to TRBJ2-5; D is possibly TRBD1 (6 bases). The J call is uncertain, as TRBJ2-7 better fits the DNA end. This CDR3 is 15 amino acids long. The germline CDR1 and CDR2 sequences are LGHNA and YNFKEQ. The CDR3 protein is CASSQVPGQSYEQYF. The CDR3 DNA follows: TGTGCCAGCAGCCAAGTCCCCGGACAGAGTTACGAGCAGTACTTC.

The chain links TRBV30 to TRBJ2-1; no reliable D call. Germline-derived CDR1 and CDR2 are GTSNPN and SVGIG (reference sequence). CDR3 length: 13 residues. Trimming took off 5 bases at V and 2 bases at J, with 10 bases between the two ends. CDR3 bases: TGTGCCTGGTGGGCGGCCGCCTACAATGAGCAGTTCTTC. The encoded protein is CAWWAAAYNEQFF.

The V call is TRBV11-2, the J call TRBJ2-3; 13 bases fit TRBD2. Trimming cost V 4 bases and J 5 bases; bases outside gene matches: 9. Germline V gene lookup returns CDR1 SGHAT and CDR2 FQNNGV. This CDR3 is built from 17 residues. The CDR3 spells CASSWIRTSGRKDTQYF. CDR3 DNA sequence: TGTGCCAGCAGCTGGATCAGGACTAGCGGGAGAAAAGATACGCAGTATTTT.

The table lists this clone with a few counts. This chain links TRBV2 with TRBJ1-4, with D possibly being TRBD1 (6 bases). This CDR3 has 14 amino acids. Germline V gene data show CDR1 as SNHLY and CDR2 as FYNNEI. The ends were cut back, 4 bases at V and 8 bases at J, with 14 bases in the middle. Here the CDR3 reads CASSVFQGREKLFF. As DNA, the CDR3 is TGTGCCAGCAGTGTATTTCAGGGGCGGGAAAAACTGTTTTTT.

The J gene is TRBJ2-3, the V gene TRBV19; 12 bases match TRBD2. The CDR3 length is 17 residues. Trimming at V came to 6 bases and at J to 2 bases, leaving 9 bases not matched to a gene. The V gene's germline CDR1 is LNHDA and CDR2 SQIVND (reference sequence). The CDR3 loop reads CASSLRTSGKTTDTQYF. DNA of the CDR3: TGTGCCAGTAGCCTTCGGACTAGCGGGAAAACCACAGATACGCAGTATTTT.

This chain links TRBV7-2 with TRBJ2-1; 7 nucleotides match TRBD2. The CDR3 loop spans 16 amino acids. The trim removed 5 bases at V and 5 bases at J, leaving 12 bases unmatched. Germline CDR1 is SGHTA and CDR2 is FQGNSA. CDR3 nucleotide sequence: TGTGCCAGCAGCCTCGTTGGTTGGGGGGGTAACAATGAGCAGTTCTTC. Residues: CASSLVGWGGNNEQFF.

The chain has TRBV18 and TRBJ1-2; no clear D. Germline loops: CDR1 KGHSH, CDR2 LQKENI. Between the trimmed V and J ends, which lost 1 base and 4 bases, there was a span of 13 bases. The CDR3 is made up of 15 amino acids. CDR3 DNA sequence: TGTGCCAGCTCACCACGGGTCACGGCTGCCTATGGCTACACCTTC. Translation: CASSPRVTAAYGYTF.

J is TRBJ1-5 and V is TRBV6-6; TRBD1 aligns across 9 bases. Looked up from germline, CDR1 is MNHNY and CDR2 is SVGAGI (reference sequence). Trimming cost V 5 bases and J 7 bases; bases outside gene matches: 12. This CDR3 comprises 16 residues. The CDR3: CASSRTGTGSDQPQHF. The CDR3, as DNA: TGTGCCAGCAGTCGTACTGGGACAGGGAGTGACCAGCCCCAGCATTTT.

This chain joins TRBV28 and TRBJ2-1, with D perhaps TRBD1 or TRBD2 (5 bases each). The CDR3 spans 13 residues. Germline assignment: CDR1 MDHEN and CDR2 SYDVKM. Trimming stripped 7 bases from V and 9 bases from J, with 16 bases between. The CDR3 DNA reads as TGTGCCAGCACCGAAATGGGACGGGGTGAGCAGTTCTTC. Protein: CASTEMGRGEQFF.

V is TRBV11-2 and J is TRBJ1-2; no firm D call. This CDR3 contains 15 residues. The V and J ends lost 8 bases and 1 base respectively, with 17 bases between them. Per the germline V gene, CDR1 is SGHAT and CDR2 is FQNNGV. The DNA for the CDR3 is TGTGCCAGCCGGGTCGGTCCTTTCTTTAACTATGGCTACACCTTC. Protein product: CASRVGPFFNYGYTF.

The rearrangement joins TRBV7-3 to TRBJ2-3; D uncertain. The CDR3 has 18 residues. Deletions cut 1 base from V and 6 bases from J, with 23 bases between. The germline gives CDR1 SGHTA, CDR2 FQGTGA. The DNA for the CDR3 is TGTGCCAGCAGCTTAAGAATGGTGGCAGAAGGCAGAAGGGATACGCAGTATTTT. Translation gives CASSLRMVAEGRRDTQYF.